This T cell receptor (beta chain) emerged from a study of T cell responses to AZD1222 COVID-19 vaccine. Assay used: immunoSEQ multiplex PCR; TCRdb lists only in-frame clones, some missing. The sample lists approximately 100,000 clones, approximately 84% occurring once. This CDR3 region has 16 residues. Germline V gene data show CDR1 as DFQATT and CDR2 as SNEGSKA (reference sequence). The ends were cut back, 3 bases at V and 0 bases at J, with 15 bases in the middle. The specimen comprised peripheral blood, sampled on day 0 of AZD1222 vaccination. This clonotype originated in an adult in good health. J is TRBJ1-5 and V is TRBV20-1; D is perhaps TRBD1 (6 bases). The CDR3, as DNA: TGCAGTGCTAGTTTGGGGGGCGCGTATAGCAATCAGCCCCAGCATTTT. It encodes CSASLGGAYSNQPQHF.